This is a list of T cell receptor beta chains from one sample in a study of regulatory T cells in long-lasting Graves disease. MiXCR was run by TCRdb on the multiplex PCR reads, yielding one entry per CDR3 protein. The data hold over 400,000 distinct CDR3 sequences, with 11% to 15% observed a single time. These data also featured in a second study, about T cells in Graves' hyperthyroidism and ophthalmopathy.

The sample was peripheral blood mononuclear cells (PBMCs), taken at new diagnosis, from a patient treated with antithyroid drugs. Receptor source: a woman in her forties or fifties with Graves disease. Each CDR3 is given with its conserved first and last residue. D genes are given only for firm matches. Some rows mark clone size as missing; the rest say once, few, many or name a class of expanded clone.

d_call	clone_size	v_call	j_call	cdr3_length	cdr3_nt	cdr3_aa
-	-	TRBV2	TRBJ2-5	13	TGTGCCAGCAGTCTGGACGTTTCGGAGACCCAGTACTTC	CASSLDVSETQYF
-	many	TRBV29-1	TRBJ1-1	13	TGCAGCGTTGGGCGGGGCCCGAACACTGAAGCTTTCTTT	CSVGRGPNTEAFF
-	-	TRBV3-1	TRBJ2-1	18	TGTGCCAGCAGCCACCCCGGCTATCGACAGTACTCCTACAATGAGCAGTTCTTC	CASSHPGYRQYSYNEQFF
-	-	TRBV7-8	TRBJ2-7	17	TGTGCCAGCAGCTTAGTGGGGGGCGGGATGAACTCCTACGAGCAGTACTTC	CASSLVGGGMNSYEQYF
TRBD2	many	TRBV28	TRBJ2-1	20	TGTGCCAGCAGTTCCCCGTCCCTCCCAGCCGGACTAGCGGGCGACAATGAGCAGTTCTTC	CASSSPSLPAGLAGDNEQFF
-	-	TRBV19	TRBJ2-5	14	TGTGCCAGTAGTATAGCGTCAGGGGTCGAGACCCAGTACTTC	CASSIASGVETQYF
-	many	TRBV6-1	TRBJ2-1	13	TGTGCCAGCAGTGGGGACTCCTACAATGAGCAGTTCTTC	CASSGDSYNEQFF
-	many	TRBV2	TRBJ1-4	13	TGTGCCACCCCGTCGGGCCCAAATGAAAAACTGTTTTTT	CATPSGPNEKLFF
-	-	TRBV27	TRBJ2-7	17	TGTGCCAGCAGCTCTGGCCTGGGCCTAGCGCACTCCTACGAGCAGTACTTC	CASSSGLGLAHSYEQYF
TRBD1	few	TRBV28	TRBJ2-7	14	TGTGCCAGCGGATCGGACAGGTCCTCATTAGGGCAGTACTTC	CASGSDRSSLGQYF
TRBD2	many	TRBV29-1	TRBJ2-3	15	TGCAGCGTTAAGACTAGCGGGAGGGTTGCAGATACGCAGTATTTT	CSVKTSGRVADTQYF
TRBD2	many	TRBV28	TRBJ2-7	16	TGTGCCAGCAGTTTTCGGCTAGCGGGAAAAGGTTACGAGCAGTACTTC	CASSFRLAGKGYEQYF
TRBD2	many	TRBV7-7	TRBJ2-3	16	TGTGCTAGCAGTCGCGGGACTAGCGCCACCACAGATACGCAGTATTTT	CASSRGTSATTDTQYF
-	few	TRBV10-3	TRBJ2-1	15	TGTGCCATCAGAGACAGTCCTAGCTCCTACAATGAGCAGTTCTTC	CAIRDSPSSYNEQFF
-	few	TRBV7-2	TRBJ2-6	15	TGTGCCAGCAGCTTATGGTTCTCTGGGGCCAACGTCCTGACTTTC	CASSLWFSGANVLTF
-	-	TRBV29-1	TRBJ1-3	14	TGCAGCGTCCGGTTATCAGGCGCTGGAAACACCATATATTTT	CSVRLSGAGNTIYF
-	many	TRBV28	TRBJ1-2	14	TGTGCCAGCAGTTTAGTTGGGGACGGCTATGGCTACACCTTC	CASSLVGDGYGYTF
-	few	TRBV9	TRBJ2-7	14	TGTGCCAGCAGCGTAGGTCCCGAGACCTACGAGCAGTACTTC	CASSVGPETYEQYF
TRBD2	many	TRBV12-3/TRBV12-4	TRBJ2-5	14	TGTGCCAGCACCGCGGGACTAGCGAAAGAGACCCAGTACTTC	CASTAGLAKETQYF
-	few	TRBV25-1	TRBJ2-1	12	TGTGCCAGCAGTGATCACTACAATGAGCAGTTCTTC	CASSDHYNEQFF
-	few	TRBV4-1	TRBJ1-1	15	TGCGCCAGCAGCCAAGCTGGTAACCGGAACACTGAAGCTTCCTTT	CASSQAGNRNTEASF
TRBD1	few	TRBV5-1	TRBJ1-2	15	TGCGCCAGCAGAGCAGGACAGGGGGTAAACTATGGCTACACCTTC	CASRAGQGVNYGYTF
TRBD2	-	TRBV5-1	TRBJ2-7	14	TGCGCCAGCAGCCCGTCGGGGGGAATCTACGAGCAGTACTTC	CASSPSGGIYEQYF
-	many	TRBV12-3/TRBV12-4	TRBJ1-4	16	TGTGCCAGCAGTTTCGGACAGCAGACAACTAATGAAAAACTGTTTTTT	CASSFGQQTTNEKLFF
-	-	TRBV24-1	TRBJ2-2	14	TGTGCCGCGCAAAGCTATCAGGGGACCGGGGAGCTGTTTTTT	CAAQSYQGTGELFF
-	many	TRBV2	TRBJ2-7	13	TGTGCCAGCAGTGAAATTGACGCCTACGAGCAGTACTTC	CASSEIDAYEQYF
-	-	TRBV30	TRBJ1-4	13	TGTGCCTGGAGTGGGGGGGATAATGAAAAACTGTTTTTT	CAWSGGDNEKLFF
TRBD1	few	TRBV6-2/TRBV6-3	TRBJ2-4	14	TGTGCCAGCAGTTACTCGACAGGGAAAAACATTCAGTACTTC	CASSYSTGKNIQYF
TRBD2	once	TRBV11-2	TRBJ2-7	17	TGTGCCAGCAGCTTATGGGGGGCGGGAGGTAGCTCCTACGAGCAGTACTTC	CASSLWGAGGSSYEQYF
-	few	TRBV28	TRBJ1-6	12	TGTGCCAGCGGAATAAATAATTCACCCCTCCACTTT	CASGINNSPLHF